This TCR beta chain was captured by sequencing in a study of blood T cell repertoires in COVID-19. In the study overall: In each case, the material was cDNA or gDNA derived from T cells, B-cell-depleted T cells, or PBMCs.

This study enrolled people aged roughly 18 to 90 from approximately 24 US geographic areas. Participant-reported clinical history was the basis for cohort assignment. This CDR3 comprises 14 residues. The germline V gene encodes CDR1 MRHNA and CDR2 SNTAGT. Between the trimmed V and J ends, which lost 6 bases and 4 bases, there was a span of 13 bases. Assay: immunoSEQ multiplex PCR; the TCRdb copy retains only in-frame clones and omits some. The table has 100,000 to 150,000 clones, about 88% seen once; the top ten hold around 2.3%. The TCR sequence derives from a woman aged 45-59 years who had recovered from COVID-19. The sequenced material came from PBMCs or T cells enriched from blood (not recorded which). This chain links TRBV6-4 with TRBJ1-5, with TRBD1 as a possible D gene (6 bases). CDR3 nucleotide sequence: TGTGCCAGCAGAGTAAGGACAGATAATCAGCCCCAGCATTTT. It codes for CASRVRTDNQPQHF.